These 10 T cell receptor beta chains were all obtained from the same sample, sequenced in a study of tumor-infiltrating lymphocytes in primary liver carcinoma. Production of TCR beta cDNA used about 500 ng total RNA together with a constant-region primer. For TCR beta, libraries were produced by three nested multiplex PCR rounds using slightly modified ARM-PCR. Amplification in the first two PCR rounds was performed using TRBV1-TRBV30 forward primers and a C-beta reverse primer for approximately 10 cycles each. One entry per CDR3 protein results from TCRdb running MiXCR on the multiplex PCR reads. Of 310,000 or so distinct CDR3 sequences in the sample, around three fifths were seen once. Germline DNA was also extracted, with blood RNA taken from unsorted whole blood. The material sequenced was peripheral blood. These receptors were collected from a middle-aged man with primary liver carcinoma and hepatitis B virus infection.

Turning to this clonotype: This may come from a read error, since a much larger clone is one base off. This chain links TRBV6-5 with TRBJ1-4; D unresolved. The CDR3 runs 16 residues. From germline, CDR1 is MNHEY and CDR2 SVGAGI. The CDR3, as DNA: TGTACCAGCAGTTACTCGAACTGGCCGCGAAATGAAAAACTGTTTTTT. Translated, it gives CTSSYSNWPRNEKLFF.

A remark on this clonotype: At one end, the junction sequence differs from germline, possibly due to a read error. V usage is TRBV28 and J usage is TRBJ2-1; D call uncertain. The germline gives CDR1 MDHEN, CDR2 SYDVKM. The CDR3 contains 13 residues. The CDR3 region has the DNA TGTGCCGGCAGTCTAGAGTCCTACAATGAGCAGTTCTTC. Encoded protein: CAGSLESYNEQFF.

The V gene is TRBV7-9, the J gene TRBJ2-3, with TRBD1 matching over 7 bases. The junction had 10 bases not matched to a gene; V was cut back by 5 bases and J by 2 bases. Germline loops: CDR1 SEHNR, CDR2 FQNEAQ (reference sequence). The length of the CDR3 is 16 residues. CDR3 DNA sequence: TGTGCCAGCAGCGACCGACAGGGCAGAGACACAGATACGCAGTATTTT. Translated, it gives CASSDRQGRDTDTQYF.

Concerning this clonotype: It may be a read error: a sequence one base away is much more abundant. The J gene is TRBJ2-1, the V gene TRBV6-1; 9 nucleotides align to TRBD2. CDR3 length: 13 amino acids. V lost 2 bases and J lost 14; bases outside the gene matches: 7. Per germline, CDR1 MNHNS and CDR2 SASEGT. The CDR3 bases are TGTGCCAGCAGTGAACACGCGGCGGGGGGGAAGTTCTTC. Translating gives CASSEHAAGGKFF.

As regards this clonotype: At one end the junction does not follow the germline gene, possibly because of a read error. The rearrangement joins TRBV4-3 to TRBJ2-3; possibly TRBD1 for D (5 bases). This CDR3 is 14 amino acids long. CDR1 and CDR2 (germline): LGHNA, YSLEER. The CDR3 sequence: CASSQDVRADTQYF. The CDR3 coding sequence is TGCGCCAGCAGCCAAGATGTCAGGGCAGATACGCAATATTTT.

This clonotype was seen at least ten times. The chain uses TRBV4-3 and TRBJ1-5, with TRBD1 matching over 11 bases. Germline values: CDR1 LGHNA, CDR2 YSLEER. This CDR3 contains 17 residues. V lost 0 bases and J lost 7; bases outside the gene matches: 8. CDR3 residues: CASSQERTGGFGQPQHF. The CDR3 DNA sequence: TGCGCCAGCAGCCAAGAAAGGACAGGGGGCTTTGGGCAGCCCCAGCATTTT.

This clonotype occurred a few times. This sequence joins TRBV6-1 and TRBJ2-1; the match to TRBD1 covers 7 bases. Trimming removed 2 bases from V and 2 bases from J; junction bases left unmatched: 6. This CDR3 comprises 16 residues. The germline V gene has CDR1 MNHNS and CDR2 SASEGT. CDR3 DNA: TGTGCCAGCAGTGAACGGTGGCAGGGGGCCTACAATGAGCAGTTCTTC. This codes for CASSERWQGAYNEQFF.

This clonotype was recorded a few times. This CDR3 is CASSYPGTSGIGETQYF. For the CDR3, the DNA is TGTGCCAGCAGTTACCCCGGGACTAGCGGGATCGGGGAGACCCAGTACTTC. The rearrangement uses TRBV6-6 and TRBJ2-5; 13 bases line up with TRBD2. CDR3 length equals 17 residues. Germline-derived CDR1 and CDR2 are MNHNY and SVGAGI (reference sequence). V gave up 2 bases and J gave up 5 bases; unmatched junction bases: 8.

For this clonotype: The junction does not match germline at one end; this may be a read error. The J gene is TRBJ2-1, the V gene TRBV12-3 or TRBV12-4, with 11 bases fitting TRBD2. This CDR3 comprises 19 residues. CDR3 DNA: TGTGCCAGCAGTTCAATATCGGGACTAGCGGTCCTCTCCTTCAATGAGCAGTTCTTC. This encodes CASSSISGLAVLSFNEQFF.

Of note for this clonotype: A read error may account for a junction end that differs from germline. The genes are TRBV4-3 and TRBJ2-1, with D tentatively TRBD1 or TRBD2 (7 bases each). The CDR3 contains 13 residues. The germline gives CDR1 LGHNA, CDR2 YSLEER. As DNA, the CDR3 is TGCGCCAGCAGTCAGGGGGGGACAGATGAGAAGTTCTTC. It yields the protein CASSQGGTDEKFF.